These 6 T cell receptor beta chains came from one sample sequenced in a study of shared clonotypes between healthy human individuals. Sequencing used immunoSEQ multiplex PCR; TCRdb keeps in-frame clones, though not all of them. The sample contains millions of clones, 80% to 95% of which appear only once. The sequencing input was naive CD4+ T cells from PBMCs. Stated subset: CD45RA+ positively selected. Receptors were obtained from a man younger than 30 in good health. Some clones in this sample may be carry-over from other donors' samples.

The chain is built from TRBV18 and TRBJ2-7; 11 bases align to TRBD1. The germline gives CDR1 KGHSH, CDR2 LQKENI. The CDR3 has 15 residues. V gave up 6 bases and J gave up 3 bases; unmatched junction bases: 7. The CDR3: CASSPGTGGYYEQYF. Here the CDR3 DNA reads TGTGCCAGCTCTCCCGGGACAGGGGGATACTACGAGCAGTACTTC.

CDR3 coding DNA: TGTGCCAGCAGTTGGGGGACAGGGGGGAACACTGAAGCTTTCTTT. Translation: CASSWGTGGNTEAFF. The V call is TRBV7-2, the J call TRBJ1-1; 11 bases line up with TRBD1. The CDR3 has 15 amino acids. Germline V gene sequence: CDR1 SGHTA, CDR2 FQGNSA. The V segment lost 6 bases and the J segment 1 base; nucleotides outside the gene matches: 4.

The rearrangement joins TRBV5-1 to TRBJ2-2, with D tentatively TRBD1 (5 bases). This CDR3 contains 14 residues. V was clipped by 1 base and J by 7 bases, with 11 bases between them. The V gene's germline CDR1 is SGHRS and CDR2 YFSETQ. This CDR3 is CASSLYRHGGELFF. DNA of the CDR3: TGCGCCAGCAGCTTGTACAGGCATGGCGGGGAGCTGTTTTTT.

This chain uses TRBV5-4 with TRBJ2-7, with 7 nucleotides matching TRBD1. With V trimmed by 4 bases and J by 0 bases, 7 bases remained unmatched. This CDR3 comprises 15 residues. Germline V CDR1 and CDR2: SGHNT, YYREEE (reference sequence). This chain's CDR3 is CASSARQGISYEQYF. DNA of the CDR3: TGTGCCAGCAGCGCGCGACAGGGTATCTCCTACGAGCAGTACTTC. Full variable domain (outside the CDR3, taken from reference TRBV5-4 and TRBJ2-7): ETGVTQSPTHLIKTRGQQVTLRCSSQSGHNTVSWYQQALGQGPQFIFQYYREEENGRGNFPPRFSGLQFPNYSSELNVNALELDDSALYLCASSARQGISYEQYFGPGTRLTVT.

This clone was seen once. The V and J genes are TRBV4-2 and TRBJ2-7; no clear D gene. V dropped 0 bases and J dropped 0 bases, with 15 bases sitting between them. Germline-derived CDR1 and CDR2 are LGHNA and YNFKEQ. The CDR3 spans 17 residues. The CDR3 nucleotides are TGTGCCAGCAGCCAAGATCGGGTTGGGCTAACCTCCTACGAGCAGTACTTC. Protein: CASSQDRVGLTSYEQYF.

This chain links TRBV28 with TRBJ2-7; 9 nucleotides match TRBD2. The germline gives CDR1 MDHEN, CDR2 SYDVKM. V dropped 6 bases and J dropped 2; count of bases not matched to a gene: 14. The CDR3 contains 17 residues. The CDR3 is CASSSPAATSGTYEQYF. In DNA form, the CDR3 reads TGTGCCAGCAGCTCACCCGCGGCGACTAGCGGAACCTACGAGCAGTACTTC.